This is a list of T cell receptor beta chains from one sample in a study of OX40 agonist ivuxolimab in advanced cancers. Measured with immunoSEQ multiplex PCR; TCRdb has only the in-frame clones, and not every one. Among some 48,000 clones listed, around four fifths were seen once. The source material was CD4+ or CD8+ T cells sorted from blood, sampled in a trial of the OX40 agonist ivuxolimab. The source is an adult with an advanced solid tumor such as melanoma, head and neck, liver or kidney cancer. Both conserved end residues are part of each CDR3. A D gene is named only where the DNA matches it firmly. Only part of the rows carry a size: once, few, many, or a class if the clone is expanded.

CDR3nt | CDR3aa | v_gene | d_gene | abundance | j_gene
TGTGCCAGCAGCGAAGACAGGGGCGGCTACAATGAGCAGTTCTTC | CASSEDRGGYNEQFF | TRBV6-1 | TRBD1 | . | TRBJ2-1
TGTGCCAGTAGTAGCGGAGGAACCCGTTATGGCTACACCTTC | CASSSGGTRYGYTF | TRBV19 | . | . | TRBJ1-2
TGTGCCACCCAGGACAGGGTAGCTAACACTGAAGCTTTCTTT | CATQDRVANTEAFF | TRBV5-6 | TRBD1 | once | TRBJ1-1
TGCGCCAGCAGCCATGGGACAGCGAACACCGGGGAGCTGTTTTTT | CASSHGTANTGELFF | TRBV4-1 | TRBD1 | . | TRBJ2-2
TGCGCCAGCAGCTTTCGGGGGGCCGAAGCTTTCTTT | CASSFRGAEAFF | TRBV4-1 | . | . | TRBJ1-1
TGTGCCTGGAGCGGGTTCGAGCAGTACTTC | CAWSGFEQYF | TRBV30 | . | . | TRBJ2-7
TGTGCCAGCAACTTCCAGGGGGAACTGATAAGGGCGAACACCGGGGAGCTGTTTTTT | CASNFQGELIRANTGELFF | TRBV5-4 | TRBD1 | . | TRBJ2-2
TGTGCCAGCAGCTTGGGTCTCTCTGGGGCCAACGTCCTGACTTTC | CASSLGLSGANVLTF | TRBV13 | . | . | TRBJ2-6
TGCGCCAGCACCGGGACACTTCCAGCGGGCACAGATACGCAGTATTTT | CASTGTLPAGTDTQYF | TRBV10-2 | . | . | TRBJ2-3
TGTGCCAGCAGCGTAACGAATGGGGGGGCCCCCGGGGAGCTGTTTTTT | CASSVTNGGAPGELFF | TRBV9 | . | . | TRBJ2-2
TGCAGCGTTGACGGGAGAGGGGGAGAGACCCAGTACTTC | CSVDGRGGETQYF | TRBV29-1 | . | . | TRBJ2-5
TGTGCCAGCAGCTTGGTGGTTAGTCGGAACACAGATACGCAGTATTTT | CASSLVVSRNTDTQYF | TRBV5-6 | . | once | TRBJ2-3
TGCGCCAGCAGCCAAGTTTTAGCGGGGCCCCACAATGAGCAGTTCTTC | CASSQVLAGPHNEQFF | TRBV4-1 | TRBD2 | . | TRBJ2-1
TGTGCCAGCAGCCAAGATTTAGCGGGATCCTACGAGCAGTACTTC | CASSQDLAGSYEQYF | TRBV5-4 | TRBD2 | . | TRBJ2-7
TGTGCCAGCAGCTTACAGGGCTCAAATTCACCCCTCCACTTT | CASSLQGSNSPLHF | TRBV6-5 | . | . | TRBJ1-6
TGTGCCAGCAGTTTAATCGGGAGCGGGGGCTTGTACGAGCAGTACTTC | CASSLIGSGGLYEQYF | TRBV27 | TRBD2 | once | TRBJ2-7
TGCGCCAGCAGCCAAGATAGGGACAGTTGGAGTCGAGAGCAGTACTTC | CASSQDRDSWSREQYF | TRBV4-3 | TRBD1 | . | TRBJ2-5
TGCGCCAGCAGCCATGCAGTCAATTCTATGAACACTGAAGCTTTCTTT | CASSHAVNSMNTEAFF | TRBV4-1 | . | . | TRBJ1-1
TGTGCCAGCAGCACCGGACAGAGTAACTATGGCTACACCTTC | CASSTGQSNYGYTF | TRBV7-9 | . | once | TRBJ1-2
TGTGCCAGCAGTTTAGACAGCTACAATGAGCAGTTCTTC | CASSLDSYNEQFF | TRBV27 | . | . | TRBJ2-1
TGTGCCAGCAGTCCCCCGGACCACCTCCGACAGAACAATTATTACGAGCAGTACTTC | CASSPPDHLRQNNYYEQYF | TRBV28 | . | few | TRBJ2-7
TGTGCCAGCAGTGAGCTGACAGCGAACACTGAAGCTTTCTTT | CASSELTANTEAFF | TRBV6-1 | . | . | TRBJ1-1
TGTGCCAGCAGCTTAAAACAGGGCGTCGGAGAGCTGTTTTTT | CASSLKQGVGELFF | TRBV7-3 | . | . | TRBJ2-2
TGTGCCAGCAGCGTAGAAGACGGGGGGTACAATGAGCAGTTCTTC | CASSVEDGGYNEQFF | TRBV9 | TRBD2 | once | TRBJ2-1
TGTGCCAGCAGTTTTTTGCACACCGGGGAGCTGTTTTTT | CASSFLHTGELFF | TRBV27 | . | . | TRBJ2-2
TGTGCCAGCAGTTCCGAGACAGGGTCCCTATATGGCTACACCTTC | CASSSETGSLYGYTF | TRBV27 | TRBD1 | . | TRBJ1-2
TGCGCCAGCAGCCAAGAGCGAGGGACAGCGCAAGAGCAGTACTTC | CASSQERGTAQEQYF | TRBV4-1 | TRBD1 | . | TRBJ2-7
TGTGCCAGTAGCACCACCGGGACAGGGAGCTCCTACGAGCAGTACTTC | CASSTTGTGSSYEQYF | TRBV19 | TRBD1 | . | TRBJ2-7
TGCGCCAGCAGCTTGTACAGTAACTATGGCTACACCTTC | CASSLYSNYGYTF | TRBV5-1 | . | few | TRBJ1-2
TGTGCCAGCAGGGGCCCGACAGGGGAAGTTCTTTACGAGCAGTACTTC | CASRGPTGEVLYEQYF | TRBV27 | TRBD1 | . | TRBJ2-7
TGTGCCAGCAGTGGTCTCAGCTCGTACGAGCAGTACTTC | CASSGLSSYEQYF | TRBV27 | . | few | TRBJ2-7
TGTGCCAGCAATACTGGACGCTTCTCTGGAAACACCATATATTTT | CASNTGRFSGNTIYF | TRBV6-1 | . | . | TRBJ1-3
TGTGCCAGCAGCTCCGACAGGGTCCCTGGGGCCAACGTCCTGACTTTC | CASSSDRVPGANVLTF | TRBV5-6 | TRBD1 | . | TRBJ2-6
TGTGCCAGCAGCTTAGATCTGAGTGGGGGCAATGGCTACACCTTC | CASSLDLSGGNGYTF | TRBV7-6 | . | few | TRBJ1-2
TGCGCCAGCAGCCATCAGCGGGGGCCATTAGATACGCAGTATTTT | CASSHQRGPLDTQYF | TRBV4-1 | TRBD2 | . | TRBJ2-3
TGTGCCAGTCAAACGGGCGGGGCTAGCAATCAGCCCCAGCATTTT | CASQTGGASNQPQHF | TRBV19 | . | hyperexpanded | TRBJ1-5
TGTGCCAGCAGTTTTAGAGGTACTGAAGCTTTCTTT | CASSFRGTEAFF | TRBV28 | . | few | TRBJ1-1
TGTGCCAGCAGCTTCGGGGGAGGCAACACTGAAGCTTTCTTT | CASSFGGGNTEAFF | TRBV5-4 | . | . | TRBJ1-1
TGTGCCAGCAGTGACCTGACAGGGAGTCATGAAAAACTGTTTTTT | CASSDLTGSHEKLFF | TRBV6-1 | TRBD1 | . | TRBJ1-4
TGTGCCAGCAGCTTTCCAGGGAGGGACACTGAAGCTTTCTTT | CASSFPGRDTEAFF | TRBV7-9 | . | . | TRBJ1-1
TGTGCCAGTAGTTCCGGGCCCAGTTTCTGGCAGTACTTC | CASSSGPSFWQYF | TRBV19 | . | . | TRBJ2-7
TGTGCCAGCAGGGGCCTACTAGCGGAAGAGACCCAGTACTTC | CASRGLLAEETQYF | TRBV4-2 | TRBD2 | . | TRBJ2-5
TGTGCCAGCAGCACAACACAGGGACGACCCGCCACAGATACGCAGTATTTT | CASSTTQGRPATDTQYF | TRBV7-9 | . | . | TRBJ2-3